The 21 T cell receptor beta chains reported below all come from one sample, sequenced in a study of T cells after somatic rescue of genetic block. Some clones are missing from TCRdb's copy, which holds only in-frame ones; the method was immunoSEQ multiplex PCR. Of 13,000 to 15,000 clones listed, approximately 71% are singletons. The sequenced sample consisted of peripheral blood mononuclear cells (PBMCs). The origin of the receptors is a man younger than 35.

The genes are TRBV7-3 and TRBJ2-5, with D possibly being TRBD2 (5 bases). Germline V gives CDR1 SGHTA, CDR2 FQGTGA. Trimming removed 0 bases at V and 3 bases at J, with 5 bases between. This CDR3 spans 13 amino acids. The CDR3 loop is CASSLTGEETQYF. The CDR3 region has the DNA TGTGCCAGCAGCTTAACGGGAGAAGAGACCCAGTACTTC.

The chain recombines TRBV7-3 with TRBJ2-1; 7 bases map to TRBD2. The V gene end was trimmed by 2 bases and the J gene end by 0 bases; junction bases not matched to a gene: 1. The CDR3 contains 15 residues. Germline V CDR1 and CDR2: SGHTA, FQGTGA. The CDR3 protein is CASSLGEGSYNEQFF. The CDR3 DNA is TGTGCCAGCAGCTTAGGGGAGGGCTCCTACAATGAGCAGTTCTTC.

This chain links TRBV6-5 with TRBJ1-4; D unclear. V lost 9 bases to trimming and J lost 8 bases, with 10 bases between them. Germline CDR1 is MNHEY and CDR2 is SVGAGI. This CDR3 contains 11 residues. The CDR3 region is CASARGEKLFF. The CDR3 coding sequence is TGTGCCAGTGCCCGAGGAGAAAAACTGTTTTTT.

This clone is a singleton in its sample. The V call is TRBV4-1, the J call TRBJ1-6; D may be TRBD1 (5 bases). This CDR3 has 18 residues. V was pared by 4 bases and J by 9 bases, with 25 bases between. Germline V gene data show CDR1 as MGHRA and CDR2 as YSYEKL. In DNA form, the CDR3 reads TGCGCCAGCAGCCCCCGAAGACAGAATCTTATTTTTGGTTCACCCCTCCACTTT. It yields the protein CASSPRRQNLIFGSPLHF.

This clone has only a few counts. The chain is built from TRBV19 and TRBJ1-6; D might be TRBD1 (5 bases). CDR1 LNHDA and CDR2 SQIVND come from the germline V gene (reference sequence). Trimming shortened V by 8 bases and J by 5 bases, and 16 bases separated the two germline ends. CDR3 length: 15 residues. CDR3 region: CASSLRDSNNSPLHF. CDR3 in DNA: TGTGCCAGTTCTCTCCGGGACTCAAATAATTCACCCCTCCACTTT.

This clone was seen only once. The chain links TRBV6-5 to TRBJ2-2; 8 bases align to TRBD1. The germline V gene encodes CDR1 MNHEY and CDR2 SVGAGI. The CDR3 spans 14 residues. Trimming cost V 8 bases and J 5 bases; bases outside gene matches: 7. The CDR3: CASADRAGTGELFF. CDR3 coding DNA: TGTGCCAGCGCGGACAGGGCGGGGACCGGGGAGCTGTTTTTT.

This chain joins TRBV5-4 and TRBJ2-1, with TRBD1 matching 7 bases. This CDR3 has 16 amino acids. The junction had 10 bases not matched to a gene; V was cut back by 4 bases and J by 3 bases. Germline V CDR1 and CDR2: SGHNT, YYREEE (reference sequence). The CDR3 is CASSLGTAANYNEQFF. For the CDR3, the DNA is TGTGCCAGCAGCCTCGGGACAGCTGCTAACTACAATGAGCAGTTCTTC.

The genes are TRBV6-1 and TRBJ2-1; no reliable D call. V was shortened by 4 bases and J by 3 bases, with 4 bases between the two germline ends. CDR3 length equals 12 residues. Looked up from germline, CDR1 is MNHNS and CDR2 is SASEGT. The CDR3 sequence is CASSAHYNEQFF. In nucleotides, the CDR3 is TGTGCCAGCAGTGCCCACTACAATGAGCAGTTCTTC.

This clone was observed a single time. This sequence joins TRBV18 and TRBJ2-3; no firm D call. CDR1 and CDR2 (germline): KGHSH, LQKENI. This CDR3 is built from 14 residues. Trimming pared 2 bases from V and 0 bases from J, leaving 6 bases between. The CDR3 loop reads CASSPTSSTDTQYF. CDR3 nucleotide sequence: TGTGCCAGCTCACCAACCAGTAGCACAGATACGCAGTATTTT.

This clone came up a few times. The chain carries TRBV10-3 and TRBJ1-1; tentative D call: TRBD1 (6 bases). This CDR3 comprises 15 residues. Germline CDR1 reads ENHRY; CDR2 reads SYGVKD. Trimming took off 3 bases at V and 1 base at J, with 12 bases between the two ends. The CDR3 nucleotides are TGTGCCATCAGTGAAAGAGGACAGTCGAACACTGAAGCTTTCTTT. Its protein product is CAISERGQSNTEAFF.

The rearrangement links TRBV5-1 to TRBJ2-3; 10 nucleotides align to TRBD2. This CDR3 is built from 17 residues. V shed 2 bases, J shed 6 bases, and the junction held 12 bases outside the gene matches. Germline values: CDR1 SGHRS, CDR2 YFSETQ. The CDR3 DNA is TGCGCCAGCAGCTTTTACTCTAGCGGGAGAGTAAGGGATACGCAGTATTTT. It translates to CASSFYSSGRVRDTQYF.

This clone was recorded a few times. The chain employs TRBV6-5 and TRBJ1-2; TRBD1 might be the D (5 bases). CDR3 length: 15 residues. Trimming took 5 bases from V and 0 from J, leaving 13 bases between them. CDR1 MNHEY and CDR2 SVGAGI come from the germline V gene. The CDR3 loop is CASSRGAATNYGYTF. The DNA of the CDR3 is TGTGCCAGCAGTCGAGGGGCCGCTACTAACTATGGCTACACCTTC.

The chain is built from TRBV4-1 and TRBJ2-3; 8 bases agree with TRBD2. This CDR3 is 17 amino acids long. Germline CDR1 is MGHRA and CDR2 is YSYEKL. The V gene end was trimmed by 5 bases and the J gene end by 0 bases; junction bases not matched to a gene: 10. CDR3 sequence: CASSGRLATISTDTQYF. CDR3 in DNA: TGCGCCAGCAGCGGGCGACTAGCGACCATTAGCACAGATACGCAGTATTTT.

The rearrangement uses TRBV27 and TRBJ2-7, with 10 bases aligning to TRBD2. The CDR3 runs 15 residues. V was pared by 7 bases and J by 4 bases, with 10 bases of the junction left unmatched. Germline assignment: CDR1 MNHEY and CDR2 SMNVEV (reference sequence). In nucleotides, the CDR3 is TGTGCCAGCACCCCAAGCGGGAGGGCCATATACGAGCAGTACTTC. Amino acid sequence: CASTPSGRAIYEQYF.

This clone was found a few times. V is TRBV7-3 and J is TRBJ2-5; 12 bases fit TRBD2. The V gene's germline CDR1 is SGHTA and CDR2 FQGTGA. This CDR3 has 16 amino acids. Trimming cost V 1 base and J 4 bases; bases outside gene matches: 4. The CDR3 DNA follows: TGTGCCAGCAGCTTAAAACTAGCGGGGGGTCGAGAGACCCAGTACTTC. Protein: CASSLKLAGGRETQYF.

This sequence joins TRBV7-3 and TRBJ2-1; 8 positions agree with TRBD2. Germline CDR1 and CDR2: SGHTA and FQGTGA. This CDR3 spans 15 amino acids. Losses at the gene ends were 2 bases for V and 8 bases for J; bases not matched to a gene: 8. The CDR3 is CASSLLGTRGDEQFF. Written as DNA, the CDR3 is TGTGCCAGCAGCTTACTGGGGACTAGGGGCGATGAGCAGTTCTTC.

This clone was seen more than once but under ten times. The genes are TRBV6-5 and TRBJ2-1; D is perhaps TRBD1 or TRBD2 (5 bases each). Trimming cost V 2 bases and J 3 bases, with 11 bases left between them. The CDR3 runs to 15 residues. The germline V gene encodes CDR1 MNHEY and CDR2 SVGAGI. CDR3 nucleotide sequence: TGTGCCAGCAGTTACGACGGGGCGGGCTACAATGAGCAGTTCTTC. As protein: CASSYDGAGYNEQFF.

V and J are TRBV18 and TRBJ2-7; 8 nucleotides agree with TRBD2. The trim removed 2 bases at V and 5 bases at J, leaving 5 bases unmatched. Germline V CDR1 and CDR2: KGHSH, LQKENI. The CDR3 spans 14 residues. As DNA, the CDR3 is TGTGCCAGCTCACCAATCGCGGGAGGTAACGAGCAGTACTTC. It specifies CASSPIAGGNEQYF.

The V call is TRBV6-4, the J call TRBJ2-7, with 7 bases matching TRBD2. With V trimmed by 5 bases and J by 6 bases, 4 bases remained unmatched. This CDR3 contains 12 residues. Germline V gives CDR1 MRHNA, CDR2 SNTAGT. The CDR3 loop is CASSYPGGEQYF. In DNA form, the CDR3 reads TGTGCCAGCAGTTACCCGGGAGGCGAGCAGTACTTC.

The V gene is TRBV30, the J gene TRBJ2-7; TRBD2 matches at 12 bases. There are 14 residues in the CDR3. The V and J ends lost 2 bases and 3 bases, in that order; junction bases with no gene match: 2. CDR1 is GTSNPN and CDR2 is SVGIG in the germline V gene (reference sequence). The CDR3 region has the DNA TGTGCCTGGAGTATGACTAGCGGGGGCTACGAGCAGTACTTC. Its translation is CAWSMTSGGYEQYF.

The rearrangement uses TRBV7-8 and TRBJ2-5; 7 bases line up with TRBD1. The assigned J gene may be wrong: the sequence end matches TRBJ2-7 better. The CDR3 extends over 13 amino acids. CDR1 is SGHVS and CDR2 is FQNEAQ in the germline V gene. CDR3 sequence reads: CASSAQTGLEQYF. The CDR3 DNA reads TGTGCCAGCAGCGCTCAGACAGGGCTCGAGCAGTACTTC.